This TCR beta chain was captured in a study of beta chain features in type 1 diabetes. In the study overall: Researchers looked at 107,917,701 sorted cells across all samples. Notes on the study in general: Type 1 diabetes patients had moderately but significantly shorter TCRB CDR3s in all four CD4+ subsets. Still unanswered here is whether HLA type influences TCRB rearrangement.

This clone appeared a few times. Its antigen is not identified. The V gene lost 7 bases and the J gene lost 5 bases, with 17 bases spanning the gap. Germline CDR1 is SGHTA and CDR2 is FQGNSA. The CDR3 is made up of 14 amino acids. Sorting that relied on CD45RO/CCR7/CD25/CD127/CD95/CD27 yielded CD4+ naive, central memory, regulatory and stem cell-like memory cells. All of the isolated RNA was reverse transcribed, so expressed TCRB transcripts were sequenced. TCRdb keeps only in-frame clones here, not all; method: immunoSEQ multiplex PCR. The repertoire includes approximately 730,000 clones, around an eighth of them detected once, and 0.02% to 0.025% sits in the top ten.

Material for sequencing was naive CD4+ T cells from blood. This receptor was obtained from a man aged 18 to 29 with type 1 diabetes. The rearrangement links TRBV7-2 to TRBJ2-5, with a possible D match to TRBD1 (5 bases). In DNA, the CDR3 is TGTGCCAGCACCAGAAACCAGGGAAGGGAGACCCAGTACTTC. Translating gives CASTRNQGRETQYF.